The 32 T cell receptor beta chains below all came from one sample that was sequenced in a study of graft-versus-host responses after intestinal transplantation listed by TCRdb under 2021. The protocol used for the library was the immunoSEQ multiplex PCR assay. This is the immuneACCESS table as TCRdb keeps it, with only in-frame sequences that have V and J called. A part of the clones is gone; compared with another copy, unresolved V genes explain less than half, and the rest is unexplained. The sample has approximately 100,000 clones on record, about 84% of them singletons. The ten largest clones add up to approximately 1.4% of the sample. The specimen comprised PBMCs, sampled 255 days after intestinal transplant. The source of these receptors is a human patient who received an intestinal transplant, so some T cells may come from the graft donor.

As DNA, the CDR3 is TGTGCCAGTAGTATCGGAGACTATGGCTACACCTTC. Protein sequence: CASSIGDYGYTF. The J gene is TRBJ1-2, the V gene TRBV19; D unclear. The germline gives CDR1 LNHDA, CDR2 SQIVND (reference sequence). The length of the CDR3 is 12 residues. Trimming pared 3 bases from V and 3 bases from J, leaving 5 bases between.

This chain uses TRBV6-5 with TRBJ2-7, with D possibly being TRBD2 (5 bases). The CDR3 is 14 residues long. V gave up 0 bases and J gave up 2 bases, with 8 bases separating them. CDR1 is MNHEY and CDR2 is SVGAGI in the germline V gene. The CDR3 nucleotides read TGTGCCAGCAGTTACTCCCCAGCGGCCTACGAGCAGTACTTC. This encodes CASSYSPAAYEQYF.

The rearrangement links TRBV6-5 to TRBJ1-1, with D perhaps TRBD1 (5 bases). Trimming left V 5 bases short and J 10 bases short, with 14 bases between. The CDR3 has 12 residues. Germline V gives CDR1 MNHEY, CDR2 SVGAGI. As DNA, the CDR3 is TGTGCCAGCAGTGGGGCAGGGCAAGGAGCTTTCTTT. Its translation is CASSGAGQGAFF.

The chain recombines TRBV9 with TRBJ1-1, with D maybe TRBD1 (6 bases). Trimming removed 4 bases at V and 5 bases at J, with 15 bases between. Germline-derived CDR1 and CDR2 are SGDLS and YYNGEE. The CDR3 runs 14 residues. The CDR3 DNA sequence: TGTGCCAGCAGCCCCGTCGGGAGGGGGACTGAAGCTTTCTTT. It encodes CASSPVGRGTEAFF.

This chain links TRBV29-1 with TRBJ2-3; TRBD1 matches at 7 bases. CDR1 and CDR2 (germline): SQVTM, ANQGSEA. J lost 2 bases, V lost 1 base, and 12 bases had no gene match. CDR3 length equals 17 residues. The CDR3 DNA follows: TGCAGCGTTGAAGGGACAGCGAAGGGGGCTTCCACAGATACGCAGTATTTT. It codes for CSVEGTAKGASTDTQYF.

The V call is TRBV4-2, the J call TRBJ2-3, with unresolved D. Deletions cut 3 bases from V and 4 bases from J, with 11 bases between. CDR3 length equals 14 residues. Germline CDR1 is LGHNA and CDR2 is YNFKEQ. The CDR3 reads CASSQVASADTQYF. The CDR3 DNA follows: TGTGCCAGCAGCCAGGTGGCAAGCGCAGATACGCAGTATTTT.

The genes are TRBV25-1 and TRBJ1-2, with no clear D. V lost 2 bases and J lost 8, with 6 bases in between. Germline V CDR1 and CDR2: MGHDK, SYGVNS. The CDR3 contains 11 residues. CDR3 amino acids: CASSEVGGYTF. The CDR3, as DNA: TGTGCCAGCAGTGAAGTGGGAGGCTACACCTTC.

The V gene is TRBV5-4, the J gene TRBJ2-3; D uncertain. The CDR3 extends over 15 amino acids. The germline gives CDR1 SGHNT, CDR2 YYREEE (reference sequence). Trimming stripped 0 bases from V and 0 bases from J, with 8 bases between. CDR3 residues: CASSLGLISTDTQYF. The CDR3 DNA follows: TGTGCCAGCAGCTTGGGACTTATTAGCACAGATACGCAGTATTTT.

This chain uses TRBV7-2 with TRBJ1-2; perhaps TRBD1 as D (5 bases). The CDR3 length is 16 residues. Germline lookup yields CDR1 SGHTA and CDR2 FQGNSA. Trimming removed 2 bases at V and 4 bases at J, with 17 bases between. CDR3: CASSLSQGIGFYGYTF. CDR3 nucleotides: TGTGCCAGCAGCTTATCGCAGGGTATTGGGTTCTATGGCTACACCTTC.

The gene calls are TRBV6-6 and TRBJ2-7, with D maybe TRBD2 (6 bases). The CDR3 covers 15 residues. Germline CDR1 and CDR2: MNHNY and SVGAGI (reference sequence). V lost 0 bases to trimming and J lost 2 bases, with 11 bases between them. This CDR3 reads CASSYSSTGAYEQYF. CDR3 sequence (DNA): TGTGCCAGCAGTTACTCCTCTACGGGGGCCTACGAGCAGTACTTC.

The rearrangement joins TRBV4-1 to TRBJ1-3; no clear D gene. Germline V gives CDR1 MGHRA, CDR2 YSYEKL. CDR3 length: 14 residues. V was trimmed by 3 bases and J by 0 bases, leaving 6 bases between them. The CDR3 sequence is CASSHVGSGNTIYF. The CDR3 DNA reads TGCGCCAGCAGCCACGTAGGCTCTGGAAACACCATATATTTT.

A word on this clone: The sample holds other DNA sequences that translate to the same CDR3. This chain connects TRBV29-1 to TRBJ2-5; D remains unclear. Trimming shortened V by 4 bases and J by 4 bases, and 1 base separated the two germline ends. Germline CDR1 SQVTM, CDR2 ANQGSEA. The CDR3 has 9 residues. The CDR3 reads CSVGETQYF. The CDR3 DNA reads as TGCAGCGTTGGAGAGACCCAGTACTTC.

The chain links TRBV10-3 to TRBJ2-7, with no clear D. The CDR3 runs 14 residues. Germline V lookup: CDR1 ENHRY, CDR2 SYGVKD. Trimming cost V 11 bases and J 2 bases, with 19 bases left between them. DNA for the CDR3: TGTGCCGCCGGTCCGTTTACGGCGGCCTACGAGCAGTACTTC. Translation: CAAGPFTAAYEQYF.

The V gene is TRBV19, the J gene TRBJ2-5; either TRBD1 or TRBD2 may fit D (6 bases each). Per the germline V gene, CDR1 is LNHDA and CDR2 is SQIVND (reference sequence). Trimming removed 6 bases at V and 4 bases at J, with 9 bases between. The CDR3 runs to 12 residues. CDR3 nucleotides: TGTGCCAGTAGACAGGGAGGAGAGACCCAGTACTTC. Encoded protein: CASRQGGETQYF.

This chain uses TRBV18 with TRBJ1-4, with D maybe TRBD1 (5 bases). The CDR3 spans 15 residues. V was trimmed by 3 bases and J by 10 bases, leaving 18 bases between them. The germline gives CDR1 KGHSH, CDR2 LQKENI. CDR3 coding DNA: TGTGCCAGCTCACCCCCGACCGGCGGCGGGGGAAAACTGTTTTTT. Protein: CASSPPTGGGGKLFF.

This clone is a singleton in its sample. The chain employs TRBV28 and TRBJ1-2, with 9 nucleotides matching TRBD1. CDR1 is MDHEN and CDR2 is SYDVKM in the germline V gene. V lost 5 bases, J lost 9 bases, and 7 bases stayed unmatched. This CDR3 has 13 amino acids. The CDR3 sequence is CASSLGTGRRYTF. The DNA of the CDR3 is TGTGCCAGCAGTCTAGGGACAGGGCGACGCTACACCTTC.

This chain uses TRBV25-1 with TRBJ2-1; D gene ambiguous. The CDR3 extends over 13 amino acids. CDR1 and CDR2 (germline): MGHDK, SYGVNS. V gave up 6 bases and J gave up 0 bases, with 6 bases separating them. Here the CDR3 DNA reads TGTGCCAGCAGGAGAAGCTCCTACAATGAGCAGTTCTTC. It yields the protein CASRRSSYNEQFF.

This sequence joins TRBV27 and TRBJ2-1; D is unresolved. Germline CDR1 reads MNHEY; CDR2 reads SMNVEV (reference sequence). V gave up 0 bases and J gave up 7 bases, with 10 bases separating them. There are 14 residues in the CDR3. DNA of the CDR3: TGTGCCAGCAGTTTATCATTCACCCAAAATGAGCAGTTCTTC. This encodes CASSLSFTQNEQFF.

V usage is TRBV18 and J usage is TRBJ1-5; perhaps TRBD1 as D (5 bases). In germline, CDR1 is KGHSH, CDR2 LQKENI. The length of the CDR3 is 15 residues. Trimming removed 2 bases from V and 2 bases from J, with 10 bases in between. CDR3 sequence reads: CASSPVGAGNQPQHF. The CDR3 bases are TGTGCCAGCTCACCAGTAGGGGCCGGCAATCAGCCCCAGCATTTT.

The genes are TRBV30 and TRBJ2-1; 10 positions agree with TRBD1. Germline CDR1 reads GTSNPN; CDR2 reads SVGIG (reference sequence). The V and J ends lost 0 bases and 6 bases, in that order; junction bases with no gene match: 5. The CDR3 has 15 residues. CDR3 sequence reads: CAWSVLGTGVNEQFF. CDR3 nucleotides: TGTGCCTGGAGTGTATTAGGGACAGGGGTCAATGAGCAGTTCTTC. The variable domain in full, with the rest retrieved from reference TRBV30 and TRBJ2-1, is SQTIHQWPATLVQPVGSPLSLECTVEGTSNPNLYWYRQAAGRGLQLLFYSVGIGQISSEVPQNLSASRPQDRQFILSSKKLLLSDSGFYLCAWSVLGTGVNEQFFGPGTRLTVL.

The chain uses TRBV4-3 and TRBJ2-4, with 7 bases matching TRBD1. This CDR3 has 16 residues. Trimming took 1 base from V and 6 from J; bases not matched to a gene: 9. Germline values: CDR1 LGHNA, CDR2 YSLEER. The CDR3 reads CASSQVRETGLNIQYF. CDR3 in DNA: TGCGCCAGCAGCCAAGTAAGGGAGACAGGGCTAAACATTCAGTACTTC.

In DNA form, the CDR3 reads TGTGCCAGCAGTTCCACTCCGGGACTAGCCTACAATGAGCAGTTCTTC. This translates into CASSSTPGLAYNEQFF. This sequence joins TRBV6-5 and TRBJ2-1, with TRBD2 matching 8 bases. The CDR3 is 16 amino acids. V lost 4 bases and J lost 2; bases outside the gene matches: 7. CDR1 and CDR2 (germline): MNHEY, SVGAGI.

There are a few counts of this clone. V gene TRBV7-9 combines with J gene TRBJ1-2; 8 bases are shared with TRBD1. Trimming removed 0 bases from V and 4 bases from J; junction bases left unmatched: 10. Germline V gene data show CDR1 as SEHNR and CDR2 as FQNEAQ (reference sequence). The CDR3 loop spans 17 amino acids. DNA for the CDR3: TGTGCCAGCAGCTTAGCATTGGGACAGGTACTGGGCTATGGCTACACCTTC. Its translation is CASSLALGQVLGYGYTF.

This clone was observed a handful of times. The rearrangement links TRBV4-1 to TRBJ1-5, with D unresolved. The CDR3 has 15 residues. V was clipped by 1 base and J by 1 base, with 8 bases between them. Per germline, CDR1 MGHRA and CDR2 YSYEKL. The CDR3 nucleotides read TGCGCCAGCAGCCAAGGCACAGAGAGCAATCAGCCCCAGCATTTT. This codes for CASSQGTESNQPQHF.

V is TRBV5-5 and J is TRBJ2-1; 11 nucleotides match TRBD2. Trimming removed 4 bases from V and 7 bases from J; junction bases left unmatched: 16. Germline V CDR1 and CDR2: SGHKS, YYEKEE (reference sequence). The CDR3 spans 18 residues. The CDR3: CASSEALAGERVGNEQFF. The CDR3 coding sequence is TGTGCCAGCAGCGAGGCACTAGCGGGGGAGCGGGTGGGGAATGAGCAGTTCTTC.

The chain employs TRBV6-5 and TRBJ2-2, with D possibly matching TRBD1 (5 bases). From germline, CDR1 is MNHEY and CDR2 SVGAGI. V lost 3 bases to trimming and J lost 4 bases, with 9 bases between them. The length of the CDR3 is 14 residues. The CDR3 bases are TGTGCCAGCAGTTATTTTGACAGCACCGGGGAGCTGTTTTTT. It yields the protein CASSYFDSTGELFF.

The chain combines TRBV5-6 with TRBJ2-2; TRBD1 aligns across 9 bases. The J segment lost 7 bases and the V segment lost 6 bases, leaving 13 bases of the junction unmatched. The germline V gene has CDR1 SGHDT and CDR2 YYEEEE. This CDR3 has 16 residues. CDR3 sequence: CASTLGGQGWIGELFF. CDR3 DNA sequence: TGTGCCAGCACCTTAGGGGGACAGGGATGGATCGGGGAGCTGTTTTTT.

V gene TRBV10-2 combines with J gene TRBJ2-2, with D unclear. This CDR3 region has 14 residues. The ends were cut back, 6 bases at V and 0 bases at J, with 8 bases in the middle. Germline values: CDR1 WSHSY, CDR2 SAAADI. DNA for the CDR3: TGCGCCAGCAGAAAGACCACGAACACCGGGGAGCTGTTTTTT. This encodes CASRKTTNTGELFF.

The chain couples TRBV28 to TRBJ1-3, with a tentative D call TRBD1 (5 bases). The germline V gene has CDR1 MDHEN and CDR2 SYDVKM. Deletions cut 4 bases from V and 0 bases from J, with 16 bases between. The CDR3 runs to 17 residues. The CDR3 region is CASSSGGLDPSGNTIYF. DNA for the CDR3: TGTGCCAGCAGTTCGGGGGGGTTGGACCCCTCTGGAAACACCATATATTTT.

The chain combines TRBV4-2 with TRBJ1-6; 7 bases line up with TRBD1. V shed 0 bases, J shed 7 bases, and the junction held 15 bases outside the gene matches. The germline V gene encodes CDR1 LGHNA and CDR2 YNFKEQ. CDR3 length equals 19 residues. CDR3 in DNA: TGTGCCAGCAGCCAAGATCGAATCGCTCCCGGACAGGAAAATTCACCCCTCCACTTT. As protein: CASSQDRIAPGQENSPLHF.

CDR3 in amino acids: CASSFIVAYEQYF. DNA for the CDR3: TGTGCCAGCAGTTTTATAGTGGCCTACGAGCAGTACTTC. The rearrangement joins TRBV28 to TRBJ2-7, with no clear D. Germline-derived CDR1 and CDR2 are MDHEN and SYDVKM. Trimming pared 3 bases from V and 2 bases from J, leaving 8 bases between. This CDR3 has 13 amino acids.

This clone showed up just a few times. The V gene is TRBV4-2, the J gene TRBJ1-1; D unclear. CDR3 length: 15 amino acids. The V and J ends lost 1 base and 3 bases respectively, with 12 bases between them. Per the germline V gene, CDR1 is LGHNA and CDR2 is YNFKEQ. The CDR3 region has the DNA TGTGCCAGCAGCCAAGTAGGTCAGGCGGACACTGAAGCTTTCTTT. This codes for CASSQVGQADTEAFF.